Described below is a single T cell receptor beta chain sequence and its context. Antigen: not known. Clones were sequenced by immunoSEQ multiplex PCR, and TCRdb holds only the in-frame ones, with some missing. The sample carries about 150,000 clones, about 86% recorded once. The sample originates from a study of cytomegalovirus exposure and HLA in healthy donors. Study in general: The 120 or so validation repertoires used a platform that matched the one used for the 550 to 800 first-cohort repertoires, as a later analysis reported. Study-wide points: Most TCR sequences proved rare, with some public TCRs found in many donors. There were three CMV-associated chains whose specificity for CMV antigens was confirmed in vitro.

The donors formed part of the 120-subject validation cohort, distinct from the roughly 730-subject first cohort. Germline CDR1 reads SGHNT; CDR2 reads YYREEE (reference sequence). Trimming cost V 2 bases and J 4 bases; bases outside gene matches: 14. The CDR3 loop spans 20 amino acids. The V and J genes are TRBV5-4 and TRBJ2-3; 15 nucleotides align to TRBD2. The material sequenced was PBMCs. This receptor was obtained from a human donor in good health. CDR3: CASSFLSGTSGGPNPDTQYF. CDR3 DNA: TGTGCCAGCAGCTTTCTATCCGGGACTAGCGGGGGGCCGAACCCAGATACGCAGTATTTT.